The 15 T cell receptor beta chains listed next were all sequenced from one sample in a study of Ad26.COV2.S vaccination and SARS-CoV-2 variants. Here immunoSEQ multiplex PCR was the method, and the copy in TCRdb shows in-frame clones only, minus some. Found here are 380,000 or so clones, around 90% of them singletons; the top ten hold around 5.8%. Treatment here: approximately 18 received Ad26.COV2.S at low or high dose, single or two shots; 5 received placebo; per-sample allocation not given. Day 63 following the first vaccine or placebo injection was when the samples were taken. The sample here was peripheral blood, taken in a trial of Ad26.COV2.S vaccine versus placebo. All receptors derive from a person between 18 and 65 years old who received the Ad26.COV2.S COVID-19 vaccine or a placebo.

This chain links TRBV28 with TRBJ2-2, with D possibly called TRBD1 or TRBD2 (5 bases each). There are 16 residues in the CDR3. Per germline, CDR1 MDHEN and CDR2 SYDVKM. Trimming pared 5 bases from V and 0 bases from J, leaving 13 bases between. CDR3 DNA sequence: TGTGCCAGCAGTCTTTGGCAGGGAGCGAACACCGGGGAGCTGTTTTTT. This codes for CASSLWQGANTGELFF.

This rearrangement joins TRBV28 to TRBJ2-7, with 11 positions matching TRBD1. The CDR3 sequence is 15 residues long. Germline values: CDR1 MDHEN, CDR2 SYDVKM. V trimming: 5 bases; J trimming: 6 bases; junction bases outside the gene matches: 9. The CDR3 protein is CASSPSGTGGSEQYF. DNA of the CDR3: TGTGCCAGCAGTCCCTCCGGGACAGGGGGGTCCGAGCAGTACTTC.

The chain is built from TRBV16 and TRBJ2-7; 15 bases align to TRBD2. CDR1 is KGHSY, CDR2 FQNENV, per germline. This CDR3 has 15 residues. The V and J ends lost 4 bases and 3 bases, in that order; junction bases with no gene match: 1. This CDR3 reads CASSPGLAGGYEQYF. In nucleotides, the CDR3 is TGTGCCAGCAGCCCGGGACTAGCGGGAGGCTACGAGCAGTACTTC.

This clone was counted ten times or more. The rearrangement joins TRBV24-1 to TRBJ2-1; 14 bases are a match to TRBD2. V trimming: 4 bases; J trimming: 9 bases; junction bases outside the gene matches: 7. The CDR3 has 16 amino acids. The germline gives CDR1 KGHDR, CDR2 SFDVKD. CDR3 in amino acids: CATSDPGTSGSGEQFF. The CDR3 nucleotides are TGTGCCACCAGTGACCCCGGGACTAGCGGGAGTGGTGAGCAGTTCTTC.

V is TRBV12-3 or TRBV12-4 and J is TRBJ1-2; D is unresolved. The CDR3 sequence is 13 residues long. Trimming took off 1 base at V and 4 bases at J, with 7 bases between the two ends. The CDR3 DNA sequence: TGTGCCAGCAGTTTAGGGGCTCTCTATGGCTACACCTTC. This gives the protein CASSLGALYGYTF.

A word on this clone: A read error may produce the germline difference seen at one junction end. The V and J genes are TRBV11-2 and TRBJ1-2; the D is unclear. The CDR3 is 12 amino acids. Germline V gene lookup returns CDR1 SGHAT and CDR2 FQNNGV. CDR3 region: CASSFNSGLTNF. Here the CDR3 DNA reads TGTGCCAGCAGCTTTAACAGCGGACTGACGAATTTC.

The chain recombines TRBV28 with TRBJ2-7; 11 nucleotides line up with TRBD2. Germline V CDR1 and CDR2: MDHEN, SYDVKM. This CDR3 spans 16 amino acids. Trimming at V came to 3 bases and at J to 4 bases, leaving 8 bases not matched to a gene. CDR3 region: CASSFYPSGGIYEQYF. CDR3 in DNA: TGTGCCAGCAGTTTTTATCCTAGCGGGGGGATATACGAGCAGTACTTC.

CDR3 protein: CASSLAAGQRSSYEQYF. CDR3 in DNA: TGTGCCAGCAGCTTAGCGGCCGGACAGAGAAGCTCCTACGAGCAGTACTTC. The gene calls are TRBV7-8 and TRBJ2-7, with D perhaps matching TRBD1 (6 bases). V was trimmed by 0 bases and J by 0 bases, leaving 15 bases between them. Germline V gene lookup returns CDR1 SGHVS and CDR2 FQNEAQ. The CDR3 is 17 amino acids.

This clone has just one count. The rearrangement uses TRBV6-2 or TRBV6-3 and TRBJ2-7; tentatively, D is TRBD1 (5 bases). Trimming removed 2 bases from V and 0 bases from J, with 11 bases in between. CDR1 MNHEY and CDR2 SVGEGT come from the germline V gene. This CDR3 is 15 amino acids long. CDR3 loop: CASSYAGPVSYEQYF. The CDR3 DNA sequence: TGTGCCAGCAGTTACGCAGGGCCTGTCTCCTACGAGCAGTACTTC.

The chain carries TRBV27 and TRBJ1-2; TRBD1 might be the D (6 bases). This CDR3 is 13 amino acids long. In germline, CDR1 is MNHEY, CDR2 SMNVEV (reference sequence). Trimming pared 5 bases from V and 3 bases from J, leaving 10 bases between. DNA for the CDR3: TGTGCCAGCAGTAGGGGGAACTACTATGGCTACACCTTC. Amino acid sequence: CASSRGNYYGYTF.

The V and J genes are TRBV19 and TRBJ1-2; no reliable D call. The CDR3 length is 14 residues. With 2 bases removed from V and 0 bases from J, the gap between germline ends came to 7 bases. The germline gives CDR1 LNHDA, CDR2 SQIVND (reference sequence). CDR3 region: CASSIQPPNYGYTF. Here the CDR3 DNA reads TGTGCCAGTAGTATACAACCTCCTAACTATGGCTACACCTTC.

This chain links TRBV9 with TRBJ1-1; D is uncertain. The CDR3 has 15 amino acids. The germline CDR1 and CDR2 sequences are SGDLS and YYNGEE. V was cut by 0 bases and J by 0 bases, with 9 bases left in between. The CDR3 region has the DNA TGTGCCAGCAGCGTAGATGCGGGAATGAACACTGAAGCTTTCTTT. Its protein is CASSVDAGMNTEAFF.

The genes are TRBV7-8 and TRBJ2-7; D unclear. The germline V and J ends were trimmed by 1 base and 0 bases, with 7 bases remaining between them. The CDR3 extends over 14 amino acids. CDR1 and CDR2 (germline): SGHVS, FQNEAQ. The CDR3 region is CASSLGTASYEQYF. Here the CDR3 DNA reads TGTGCCAGCAGCTTAGGCACAGCCTCCTACGAGCAGTACTTC.

The chain uses TRBV24-1 and TRBJ1-2, with D maybe TRBD1 (5 bases). Germline V gene data show CDR1 as KGHDR and CDR2 as SFDVKD. V lost 2 bases and J lost 4, with 10 bases in between. The CDR3 runs to 14 residues. The CDR3 is CATSDSGTVYGYTF. CDR3 nucleotide sequence: TGTGCCACCAGTGATTCCGGGACGGTCTATGGCTACACCTTC.

The rearrangement links TRBV28 to TRBJ2-5; tentative D call: TRBD1 (6 bases). Germline CDR1 is MDHEN and CDR2 is SYDVKM. V shed 3 bases and J shed 5 bases, with 13 bases lying between them. This CDR3 region has 14 residues. In DNA, the CDR3 is TGTGCCAGCAGTTTCCACAGGGAGAAGGAGACCCAGTACTTC. Residues: CASSFHREKETQYF.